These T cell receptor beta chains were read from a single sample in a study of siplizumab effects on memory and regulatory T cells. Clones were sequenced by immunoSEQ multiplex PCR, and TCRdb holds only the in-frame ones, with some missing. The data contain 60,000 to 65,000 clones, about 80% of them singletons. Specimen: memory CD4+ T cells sorted from blood. These receptors were taken from a human donor in good health. The CDR3 runs from the conserved cysteine through the conserved F or W. The D gene is left open where the match is weak. Some rows mark clone size as missing; the rest say once, few, many or name a class of expanded clone.

d_call | clone_size | j_call | v_call | cdr3_nt | cdr3_aa
. | . | TRBJ2-7 | TRBV2 | TGTGCCAGCAGTCCAAGGACAGCCTCCTACGAGCAGTACTTC | CASSPRTASYEQYF
. | . | TRBJ2-5 | TRBV7-7 | TGTGCCAGCAGCCCCGGACTCCCCGGGGAGACCCAGTACTTC | CASSPGLPGETQYF
. | . | TRBJ1-1 | TRBV28 | TGTGCCAGCAGTTTACAGGGGCTCAGGACTGAAGCTTTCTTT | CASSLQGLRTEAFF
. | . | TRBJ1-2 | TRBV5-5 | TGTGCCAGCAGCTCGTCCACAAGCGTTAACTATGGCTACACCTTC | CASSSSTSVNYGYTF
TRBD2 | . | TRBJ2-3 | TRBV29-1 | TGCAGCGTTCCCAAGGGAGGGGACACAGATACGCAGTATTTT | CSVPKGGDTDTQYF
TRBD1 | . | TRBJ1-2 | TRBV7-2 | TGTGCCAGCAGCGACAGGGGGCAGAACTATGGCTACACCTTC | CASSDRGQNYGYTF
TRBD2 | . | TRBJ2-1 | TRBV10-1 | TGCGCCAGCAGCCCTGGACTAGCGGGGGGGAATGAGCAGTTCTTC | CASSPGLAGGNEQFF
. | . | TRBJ1-1 | TRBV27 | TGTGCCAGCAGTCCCCTTCCGGCAGGGGAAGATGTTACTGAAGCTTTCTTT | CASSPLPAGEDVTEAFF
TRBD1 | few | TRBJ1-4 | TRBV7-9 | TGTGCCAGCAGCTCCGGACAGGGGTTAAAACTGTTTTTT | CASSSGQGLKLFF
. | . | TRBJ2-7 | TRBV5-1 | TGCGCCAGCAGCGAAATGGGATTTCGTACCTACGAGCAGTACTTC | CASSEMGFRTYEQYF
TRBD1 | . | TRBJ1-3 | TRBV19 | TGTGCCAGTAGTCCGACAGGGCCTAGAGGAGGAAACACCATATATTTT | CASSPTGPRGGNTIYF
. | . | TRBJ2-6 | TRBV19 | TGTGCCAGTAGTATGGGGGGTACTGGGGCCAACGTCCTGACTTTC | CASSMGGTGANVLTF
. | . | TRBJ2-5 | TRBV6-6 | TGTGCCAGCAGTCCCGGGACGGTCCAAGAGACCCAGTACTTC | CASSPGTVQETQYF
. | . | TRBJ2-3 | TRBV20-1 | TGCAGTGCCGCCAGAGATACGCAGTATTTT | CSAARDTQYF
. | . | TRBJ1-2 | TRBV4-1 | TGCGCCAGCAGCCAAGCAGAGGCTAACTATGGCTACACCTTC | CASSQAEANYGYTF
TRBD1 | . | TRBJ2-7 | TRBV5-1 | TGCGCCAGCAGCGAAGGACAGGGTAACTACGAGCAGTACTTC | CASSEGQGNYEQYF
. | . | TRBJ2-7 | TRBV6-6 | TGTGCCAGCAGTTACCTGACAGAAAGCGAGCAGTACTTC | CASSYLTESEQYF
TRBD2 | . | TRBJ2-7 | TRBV7-2 | TGTGCCAGCAGCTTAGACGGTAGCGGGGGGACCTACGAGCAGTACTTC | CASSLDGSGGTYEQYF
. | . | TRBJ2-3 | TRBV6-1 | TGTGCCAGCAGTGAACCGGGCAGGGGCACAGATACGCAGTATTTT | CASSEPGRGTDTQYF
TRBD1 | . | TRBJ1-1 | TRBV27 | TGTGCCAGCAGTTTGAAAGGGGGCGTTGGAGCTTTCTTT | CASSLKGGVGAFF
TRBD2 | . | TRBJ2-7 | TRBV5-4 | TGTGCCAGCAGGTTGGGCGGGGGGTTGGCGTTCGAGCAGTACTTC | CASRLGGGLAFEQYF
. | . | TRBJ1-5 | TRBV21-1 | TGTGCCAGCAGCGCCCCCAGGGCAGGGACTTCCAATCAGCCCCAGCATTTT | CASSAPRAGTSNQPQHF
. | . | TRBJ2-2 | TRBV4-1 | TGCGCCAGCAGCCCTTACAGGGAACGCACCGGGGAGCTGTTTTTT | CASSPYRERTGELFF
. | . | TRBJ2-7 | TRBV7-2 | TGTGCCAGCAGCCCAACCCCCGGATTGCACGAGCAGTACTTC | CASSPTPGLHEQYF
TRBD1 | few | TRBJ1-5 | TRBV2 | TGTGCCAGCAGTGAAGCGCTATGGGACAGTAGCAATCAGCCCCAGCATTTT | CASSEALWDSSNQPQHF
. | . | TRBJ2-5 | TRBV29-1 | TGCAGCGTTGAAATAGGGGGAACCCAGTACTTC | CSVEIGGTQYF
. | . | TRBJ2-3 | TRBV5-1 | TGCGCCAGCAGCGTCGGGACTACAGATACGCAGTATTTT | CASSVGTTDTQYF
TRBD2 | . | TRBJ2-3 | TRBV11-2 | TGTGCCAGCAGAGGGACTAGCTGGGATACGCAGTATTTT | CASRGTSWDTQYF
TRBD1 | . | TRBJ1-2 | TRBV4-3 | TGCGCCAGCAGCCAAGAGACAGGGGGCTCCTATGGCTACACCTTC | CASSQETGGSYGYTF
. | once | TRBJ1-4 | TRBV19 | TGTGCCAGTAACAGGGAAGAAAAACTGTTTTTT | CASNREEKLFF
TRBD1 | . | TRBJ1-3 | TRBV7-9 | TGTGCCAGCAGCCGATGGGACAGCGGAAACACCATATATTTT | CASSRWDSGNTIYF
. | . | TRBJ2-3 | TRBV29-1 | TGCAGCGTTGAAAACAGGGGGGGGACAGATACGCAGTATTTT | CSVENRGGTDTQYF
TRBD1 | . | TRBJ1-5 | TRBV6-6 | TGTGCCAGCAGTTCGGACAGGGATCAGCCCCAGCATTTT | CASSSDRDQPQHF
. | . | TRBJ1-1 | TRBV27 | TGTGCCAGCAGTTTATCGATGGGGCGGGGGACTGAAGCTTTCTTT | CASSLSMGRGTEAFF
TRBD1 | many | TRBJ1-4 | TRBV7-2 | TGTGCCAGCAGTTCCCGCCCCCCGGGACAGGGGAACCCTAATGAAAAACTGTTTTTT | CASSSRPPGQGNPNEKLFF
. | . | TRBJ1-2 | TRBV5-6 | TGTGCCAGCAGCTCGCCCCTCGACAGAATCTATGGCTACACCTTC | CASSSPLDRIYGYTF
. | . | TRBJ2-7 | TRBV28 | TGTGGTACTTCACAGGGAGGGGTCTACGAGCAGTACTTC | CGTSQGGVYEQYF
. | . | TRBJ2-5 | TRBV29-1 | TGCAGCGTTGACAGGGAAGACCAAGAGACCCAGTACTTC | CSVDREDQETQYF
. | few | TRBJ2-7 | TRBV13 | TGTGCCAGCAGCTCGATTAACGGACGGATCGACTACGAGCAGTACTTC | CASSSINGRIDYEQYF
. | . | TRBJ2-1 | TRBV27 | TGTGCCAGTTATATGGCGGGCAATTTCTACAATGAGCAGTTCTTC | CASYMAGNFYNEQFF
. | . | TRBJ2-7 | TRBV5-1 | TGCGCCAGCAGAGCCGGAAGCGGACCCTCCTACGAGCAGTACTTC | CASRAGSGPSYEQYF
TRBD1 | . | TRBJ1-4 | TRBV18 | TGTGCCAGCTCACCACCAGGACAGGCATTCTCATGGGGTGAAAAACTGTTTTTT | CASSPPGQAFSWGEKLFF
. | few | TRBJ2-5 | TRBV7-6 | TGTGCCAGCAGCGCCTCGGTGTCAGAGACCCAGTACTTC | CASSASVSETQYF